The 5 T cell receptor beta chains reported below all come from one sample, sequenced in a study of cytomegalovirus exposure and HLA in healthy donors. Primers: 60 Vbeta forward and 13 Jbeta reverse. The data were produced by immunoSEQ multiplex PCR, yet TCRdb's version contains in-frame clones alone and is incomplete. The sample contains some 220,000 clones, around four fifths of which appear only once. Sequenced material: PBMCs. These receptors were collected from a boy between 10 and 17 years old in good health and CMV-seronegative.

The rearrangement joins TRBV5-1 to TRBJ1-1; perhaps TRBD1 as D (5 bases). Germline V gene sequence: CDR1 SGHRS, CDR2 YFSETQ. V dropped 4 bases and J dropped 1 base, with 14 bases sitting between them. This CDR3 comprises 15 residues. The DNA of the CDR3 is TGCGCCAGCAGCGGTAGTGACAGAGAGAACACTGAAGCTTTCTTT. This codes for CASSGSDRENTEAFF.

This clone was seen only a few times. The rearrangement joins TRBV5-1 to TRBJ1-2, with a tentative D call TRBD1 (5 bases). Looked up from germline, CDR1 is SGHRS and CDR2 is YFSETQ. The CDR3 is 15 residues long. Trimming cost V 0 bases and J 9 bases, with 18 bases left between them. The CDR3 sequence is CASSLDPSGEGSYTF. The CDR3 DNA follows: TGCGCCAGCAGCTTGGACCCCTCGGGGGAAGGTAGCTACACCTTC.

The genes are TRBV19 and TRBJ1-2; 10 bases fit TRBD1. The length of the CDR3 is 15 residues. Germline V lookup: CDR1 LNHDA, CDR2 SQIVND (reference sequence). The V gene end was trimmed by 5 bases and the J gene end by 3 bases; junction bases not matched to a gene: 6. CDR3 region: CASSARTGGYYGYTF. The CDR3 DNA follows: TGTGCCAGTAGTGCCCGGACAGGGGGGTACTATGGCTACACCTTC.

This chain uses TRBV6-4 with TRBJ2-1, with no clear D. CDR1 and CDR2 from the germline V gene are MRHNA and SNTAGT. The CDR3 is made up of 13 amino acids. Trimming removed 6 bases from V and 6 bases from J, with 12 bases in between. CDR3 nucleotides: TGTGCCAGCAGCGCAAGACTGGGCAATGAGCAGTTCTTC. Translation gives CASSARLGNEQFF.

This chain joins TRBV4-1 and TRBJ2-7; TRBD2 aligns across 8 bases. Germline CDR1 MGHRA, CDR2 YSYEKL. There are 15 residues in the CDR3. V was pared by 5 bases and J by 1 base, with 7 bases of the junction left unmatched. The CDR3 bases are TGCGCCAGCAGCACCATAGCGGGAACTTCCTACGAGCAGTACTTC. Encoded protein: CASSTIAGTSYEQYF.